The 19 T cell receptor beta chains below come from one sample, sequenced in a study of blood T cell repertoires in COVID-19. The repertoire was sequenced with immunoSEQ multiplex PCR; TCRdb's copy has only in-frame clones and lacks some. Here the sample spans around 94,000 clones, roughly 80% being singletons. What was sequenced was peripheral blood. Receptor source: a man aged 55 to 70 with acute or convalescent COVID-19.

The sample holds a few counts of this clone. The V gene is TRBV6-5, the J gene TRBJ1-1; 7 bases fit TRBD1. This CDR3 region has 14 residues. The junction had 8 bases not matched to a gene; V was cut back by 6 bases and J by 4 bases. Per germline, CDR1 MNHEY and CDR2 SVGAGI. This CDR3 is CASSSQGGITEAFF. CDR3 DNA: TGTGCCAGCAGCTCACAAGGGGGCATCACTGAAGCTTTCTTT.

CDR3 sequence (DNA): TGCGCCAGCAGCCAAGCATATAGCGGGGGAATAAGTGAGCAGTTCTTC. This codes for CASSQAYSGGISEQFF. The chain has TRBV4-1 and TRBJ2-1; 9 bases line up with TRBD2. This CDR3 has 16 amino acids. Unmatched junction bases numbered 10, after V lost 1 base and J lost 9 bases. From germline, CDR1 is MGHRA and CDR2 YSYEKL.

CDR3 sequence: CASSPTGFGLNTEAFF. The CDR3 nucleotides read TGTGCCAGCAGCCCCACAGGGTTTGGTTTAAACACTGAAGCTTTCTTT. The V and J genes are TRBV11-2 and TRBJ1-1; D possibly corresponds to TRBD1 (6 bases). Germline values: CDR1 SGHAT, CDR2 FQNNGV. The CDR3 is 16 amino acids. The V gene lost 5 bases and the J gene lost 2 bases, with 18 bases spanning the gap.

The gene calls are TRBV7-9 and TRBJ1-2; 7 positions agree with TRBD1. The V gene's germline CDR1 is SEHNR and CDR2 FQNEAQ (reference sequence). The CDR3 contains 15 residues. V shed 4 bases, J shed 4 bases, and the junction held 9 bases outside the gene matches. The DNA for the CDR3 is TGTGCCAGCAGCTCCCCGAGGGGGCCAAGCTATGGCTACACCTTC. It is translated as CASSSPRGPSYGYTF. Based on the CDR3 plus reference TRBV7-9 and TRBJ1-2, the full variable domain is DTGVSQNPRHKITKRGQNVTFRCDPISEHNRLYWYRQTLGQGPEFLTYFQNEAQLEKSRLLSDRFSAERPKGSFSTLEIQRTEQGDSAMYLCASSSPRGPSYGYTFGSGTRLTVV.

The chain uses TRBV5-1 and TRBJ1-5; 11 nucleotides align to TRBD1. Germline V gives CDR1 SGHRS, CDR2 YFSETQ. J gave up 4 bases and V 2 bases, and 11 bases lay outside the gene matches. The CDR3 is 18 amino acids. The CDR3, as DNA: TGCGCCAGCAGCTTAGGGACAGGGGGAGGTGTGAGAAATCAGCCCCAGCATTTT. Translated, it gives CASSLGTGGGVRNQPQHF.

V usage is TRBV7-3 and J usage is TRBJ2-7; D unresolved. CDR1 is SGHTA and CDR2 is FQGTGA in the germline V gene. The CDR3 is 13 residues long. V was clipped by 4 bases and J by 3 bases, with 10 bases between them. The CDR3 reads CASSYNVFYEQYF. The CDR3 DNA reads as TGTGCCAGCAGCTACAACGTTTTCTACGAGCAGTACTTC.

In its sample, this clone was seen once. The gene calls are TRBV11-2 and TRBJ2-7, with 11 bases matching TRBD2. Trimming removed 0 bases from V and 2 bases from J; junction bases left unmatched: 9. This CDR3 region has 18 residues. The V gene's germline CDR1 is SGHAT and CDR2 FQNNGV. This CDR3 reads CASSLDMGSGGVTYEQYF. The CDR3 bases are TGTGCCAGCAGCTTAGATATGGGTAGCGGGGGGGTAACCTACGAGCAGTACTTC.

This clone is a singleton in its sample. The chain uses TRBV27 and TRBJ1-2; D is ambiguous. This CDR3 is built from 14 residues. V lost 5 bases to trimming and J lost 4 bases, with 14 bases between them. CDR1 and CDR2 (germline): MNHEY, SMNVEV (reference sequence). In nucleotides, the CDR3 is TGTGCCAGCAGTCCGCGGACGGACTTCTATGGCTACACCTTC. Its translation: CASSPRTDFYGYTF.

CDR3 loop: CASSPNPLGSWAQYF. In DNA form, the CDR3 reads TGTGCCAGCAGTCCGAACCCTCTAGGATCCTGGGCCCAGTACTTC. The gene calls are TRBV28 and TRBJ2-5; D is unclear. CDR3 length: 15 residues. V shed 5 bases and J shed 9 bases, with 22 bases lying between them. Looked up from germline, CDR1 is MDHEN and CDR2 is SYDVKM.

This chain joins TRBV7-3 and TRBJ2-1; TRBD1 agrees at 9 bases. The germline gives CDR1 SGHTA, CDR2 FQGTGA. The CDR3 has 17 amino acids. V lost 6 bases to trimming and J lost 7 bases; unmatched junction nucleotides: 16. The CDR3 sequence is CASSSSLMGQGMNEQFF. The CDR3 bases are TGTGCCAGCAGTTCGTCCTTAATGGGACAGGGAATGAATGAGCAGTTCTTC. Full variable domain (outside the CDR3, taken from reference TRBV7-3 and TRBJ2-1): GAGVSQTPSNKVTEKGKYVELRCDPISGHTALYWYRQSLGQGPEFLIYFQGTGAADDSGLPNDRFFAVRPEGSVSTLKIQRTERGDSAVYLCASSSSLMGQGMNEQFFGPGTRLTVL.

Written as DNA, the CDR3 is TGCGCCAGCAGCCAAGATGGACAGGGACCTGAAGCTTTCTTT. The encoded protein is CASSQDGQGPEAFF. The chain couples TRBV4-1 to TRBJ1-1, with TRBD1 matching 8 bases. CDR1 is MGHRA, CDR2 YSYEKL, per germline. Trimming removed 0 bases from V and 6 bases from J; junction bases left unmatched: 3. This CDR3 comprises 14 residues.

This clone showed up just a few times. The chain links TRBV19 to TRBJ2-7, with D perhaps TRBD1 (7 bases). Trimming removed 4 bases at V and 5 bases at J, with 18 bases between. Germline values: CDR1 LNHDA, CDR2 SQIVND (reference sequence). The CDR3 is made up of 15 amino acids. The CDR3 DNA is TGTGCCAGTAGTACCGGAGGGGCAGGGGGTCACGAGCAGTACTTC. Its protein product is CASSTGGAGGHEQYF.

In nucleotides, the CDR3 is TGTGCCAGCTCACGAGATCTTGCGGGTCGAGAGTCTGGGACTAATGAAAAACTGTTTTTT. This sequence encodes CASSRDLAGRESGTNEKLFF. The V call is TRBV18, the J call TRBJ1-4, with no clear D. Trimming removed 4 bases at V and 2 bases at J, with 26 bases between. The germline gives CDR1 KGHSH, CDR2 LQKENI. CDR3 length: 20 residues.

The chain uses TRBV9 and TRBJ2-1; possible D gene TRBD2, 5 bases. Germline loops: CDR1 SGDLS, CDR2 YYNGEE. V was trimmed by 4 bases and J by 0 bases, leaving 17 bases between them. There are 17 residues in the CDR3. The CDR3 DNA reads as TGTGCCAGCAGCTCTGATGGAGGTGAGAGCTCCTACAATGAGCAGTTCTTC. This translates into CASSSDGGESSYNEQFF.

The V call is TRBV6-5, the J call TRBJ2-2; D remains ambiguous. V gave up 1 base and J gave up 5 bases, with 11 bases separating them. The length of the CDR3 is 15 residues. Looked up from germline, CDR1 is MNHEY and CDR2 is SVGAGI. The DNA of the CDR3 is TGTGCCAGCAGTTACTTCTCTGGAGTTACCGGGGAGCTGTTTTTT. Translation gives CASSYFSGVTGELFF.

The chain is built from TRBV7-2 and TRBJ1-1; D unresolved. Trimming pared 0 bases from V and 4 bases from J, leaving 9 bases between. Germline lookup yields CDR1 SGHTA and CDR2 FQGNSA. This CDR3 spans 14 amino acids. The CDR3 here is CASSLAAWSTEAFF. The CDR3 DNA sequence: TGTGCCAGCAGCTTAGCAGCGTGGAGCACTGAAGCTTTCTTT.

The chain carries TRBV6-5 and TRBJ1-1; D is perhaps TRBD1 (5 bases). The V end lost 0 bases, the J end lost 3 bases, and 8 bases lay between the germline ends. CDR1 and CDR2 (germline): MNHEY, SVGAGI. The CDR3 spans 14 residues. CDR3 bases: TGTGCCAGCAGTTACTCGGTACAGGACACTGAAGCTTTCTTT. Residues: CASSYSVQDTEAFF.

A few counts support this clone. The chain recombines TRBV2 with TRBJ1-1; 9 bases are a match to TRBD1. The CDR3 has 13 amino acids. V lost 9 bases and J lost 2; bases outside the gene matches: 4. Germline CDR1 SNHLY, CDR2 FYNNEI. The CDR3 region has the DNA TGTGCCAGACAGGGGGCGGCAAACACTGAAGCTTTCTTT. It is translated as CARQGAANTEAFF.

The chain joins TRBV2 to TRBJ2-7; D might be TRBD1 (5 bases). Germline CDR1 reads SNHLY; CDR2 reads FYNNEI. The CDR3 covers 12 residues. Trimming took off 4 bases at V and 6 bases at J, with 10 bases between the two ends. Written as DNA, the CDR3 is TGTGCCAGCAGTGGTGGACACGGCGAGCAGTACTTC. Translating gives CASSGGHGEQYF.